A single sample gave rise to the 11 T cell receptor beta chains below, sequenced in a study of blood T cell repertoires in COVID-19. The data were produced by immunoSEQ multiplex PCR, yet TCRdb's version contains in-frame clones alone and is incomplete. The sample lists some 100,000 clones; around 81% were seen once. Input material: peripheral blood. All receptors derive from a human donor in a cohort sampled during active COVID-19.

This chain joins TRBV18 and TRBJ1-4; possible D gene TRBD1, 6 bases. V lost 1 base and J lost 5, with 8 bases in between. This CDR3 is built from 14 residues. Germline loops: CDR1 KGHSH, CDR2 LQKENI. As DNA, the CDR3 is TGTGCCAGCTCACCACGGGGGGGCAATGAAAAACTGTTTTTT. This sequence encodes CASSPRGGNEKLFF.

The V gene is TRBV3-1 (or the pseudogene TRBV3-2), the J gene TRBJ2-7; D possibly corresponds to TRBD1 (5 bases). Between the trimmed V and J ends, which lost 0 bases and 4 bases, there was a span of 19 bases. The CDR3 length is 17 residues. The V gene's germline CDR1 is LGHDT and CDR2 YNNKEL (reference sequence). CDR3 in amino acids: CASSQDPRQNPLYEQYF. For the CDR3, the DNA is TGTGCCAGCAGCCAAGATCCTCGACAGAACCCCCTTTACGAGCAGTACTTC.

The chain is built from TRBV7-9 and TRBJ2-7; D is unclear. The CDR3 spans 12 residues. Trimming pared 5 bases from V and 6 bases from J, leaving 11 bases between. CDR1 is SEHNR, CDR2 FQNEAQ, per germline (reference sequence). Here the CDR3 DNA reads TGTGCCAGCAGCCTAATAGTTGGCGAGCAGTACTTC. It is translated as CASSLIVGEQYF.

This clone was counted once. The chain employs TRBV20-1 and TRBJ2-7; 9 bases agree with TRBD2. V trimming: 3 bases; J trimming: 3 bases; junction bases outside the gene matches: 6. The length of the CDR3 is 14 residues. Germline loops: CDR1 DFQATT, CDR2 SNEGSKA (reference sequence). CDR3 sequence (DNA): TGCAGTGCTAGTTCCGCTAGCGGGATCTACGAGCAGTACTTC. Protein sequence: CSASSASGIYEQYF.

This rearrangement joins TRBV4-2 to TRBJ2-7, with 8 bases identical to TRBD1. Trimming removed 0 bases from V and 6 bases from J; junction bases left unmatched: 13. The CDR3 is made up of 17 amino acids. The germline V gene has CDR1 LGHNA and CDR2 YNFKEQ. The DNA for the CDR3 is TGTGCCAGCAGCCAAGATTTTCGAAGGTCAACAGGGGGCGAGCAGTACTTC. Its translation: CASSQDFRRSTGGEQYF.

CDR3: CAWSVLLTNTEAFF. CDR3 nucleotides: TGTGCCTGGAGTGTACTTTTAACGAACACTGAAGCTTTCTTT. The genes are TRBV30 and TRBJ1-1; no clear D. The germline CDR1 and CDR2 sequences are GTSNPN and SVGIG (reference sequence). V dropped 0 bases and J dropped 1 base, with 9 bases sitting between them. This CDR3 has 14 residues.

V and J are TRBV6-2 or TRBV6-3 and TRBJ2-5; TRBD1 matches 10 bases. Trimming at V came to 5 bases and at J to 3 bases, leaving 9 bases not matched to a gene. CDR1 and CDR2 (germline): MNHEY, SVGEGT. The CDR3 sequence is 16 residues long. The CDR3 bases are TGTGCCAGCAGTACCCGGGACAGGGGTTATGAAGAGACCCAGTACTTC. This gives the protein CASSTRDRGYEETQYF.

The count of this clone is one. The chain links TRBV6-2 or TRBV6-3 to TRBJ2-1; 11 nucleotides line up with TRBD2. V lost 0 bases to trimming and J lost 10 bases; unmatched junction nucleotides: 11. Germline CDR1 reads MNHEY; CDR2 reads SVGEGT. This CDR3 comprises 17 residues. CDR3 coding DNA: TGTGCCAGCAGTTACTCCGCTAGCGGGAGGACGGGGGCCGAGCAGTTCTTC. It specifies CASSYSASGRTGAEQFF.

This clone was seen more than once but under ten times. This chain links TRBV2 with TRBJ1-2, with a tentative D call TRBD1 (5 bases). The CDR3 has 13 residues. The V gene's germline CDR1 is SNHLY and CDR2 FYNNEI. V was pared by 4 bases and J by 14 bases, with 20 bases between. The CDR3 loop is CASSVRVDTEGTF. In DNA, the CDR3 is TGTGCCAGCAGTGTACGGGTGGACACGGAGGGGACCTTC.

The chain combines TRBV6-5 with TRBJ1-3; a weak D match, TRBD1 (5 bases). Germline-derived CDR1 and CDR2 are MNHEY and SVGAGI. The ends were cut back, 5 bases at V and 0 bases at J, with 11 bases in the middle. The CDR3 runs to 15 residues. CDR3 nucleotides: TGTGCCAGCAGTAGGGGACTGAGCTCTGGAAACACCATATATTTT. Amino acid sequence: CASSRGLSSGNTIYF.

This chain connects TRBV4-1 to TRBJ1-2; 7 bases align to TRBD1. With V trimmed by 1 base and J by 5 bases, 4 bases remained unmatched. Germline values: CDR1 MGHRA, CDR2 YSYEKL. The CDR3 has 14 amino acids. CDR3 sequence reads: CASSQGQGGYGYTF. The CDR3 region has the DNA TGCGCCAGCAGCCAAGGACAGGGAGGTTATGGCTACACCTTC.